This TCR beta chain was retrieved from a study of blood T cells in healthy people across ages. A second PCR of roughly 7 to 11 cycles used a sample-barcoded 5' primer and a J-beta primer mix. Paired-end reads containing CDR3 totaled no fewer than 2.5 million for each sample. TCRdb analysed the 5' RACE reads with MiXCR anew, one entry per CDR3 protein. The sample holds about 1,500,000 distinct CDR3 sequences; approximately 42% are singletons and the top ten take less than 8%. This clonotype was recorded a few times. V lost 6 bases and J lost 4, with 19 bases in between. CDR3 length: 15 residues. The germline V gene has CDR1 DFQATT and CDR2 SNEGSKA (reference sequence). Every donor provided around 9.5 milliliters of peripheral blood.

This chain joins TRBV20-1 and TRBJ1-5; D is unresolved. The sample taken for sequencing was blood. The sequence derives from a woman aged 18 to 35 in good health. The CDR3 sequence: CSATTERLVNQPQHF. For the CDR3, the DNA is TGCAGTGCAACCACTGAACGGTTGGTAAATCAGCCCCAGCATTTT.